The sample holds many counts of the clone carrying this TCR beta chain. Its antigen is as yet unknown. RNA transcripts yielded amplified TCR beta CDR3 regions. Primed by the HTBI set, a first-round RT-PCR was run on the TCR CDR3. MiXCR, applied by TCRdb to the multiplex PCR reads, yields one record per CDR3 protein. The sample shows 600,000 to 700,000 distinct CDR3 sequences, about 45% of them seen only once. This record comes from a study of T cells in Graves' hyperthyroidism and ophthalmopathy. Notes on the study in general: Most thyroid clonotypes expanded above 0.001 appeared in blood too. In the analysis, a 13 V-J model separated ophthalmopathy from stable hyperthyroidism.

Exclusion criteria comprised uncontrolled infection, other autoimmune disease, pregnancy or lactation. V was shortened by 2 bases and J by 5 bases, with 8 bases between the two germline ends. Germline lookup yields CDR1 KGHDR and CDR2 SFDVKD. The CDR3 loop spans 13 amino acids. The chain is built from TRBV24-1 and TRBJ2-5; no reliable D call. Sample: peripheral blood or thyroid tissue (not recorded which). The clonotype comes from an adult man with Graves' disease, either hyperthyroidism or ophthalmopathy (not recorded which). The CDR3 nucleotides are TGTGCCACCAGTGATTCTGAGACGGAGACCCAGTACTTC. It specifies CATSDSETETQYF.